Listed below are T cell receptor beta chains from one sample, sequenced in a study of identical twins. TCRdb fed the 5' RACE reads into MiXCR, producing one record per CDR3 protein. The data show about 530,000 distinct CDR3 sequences, 20% to 25% seen once. This same sample was also part of a study on yellow fever vaccine responses in identical twins.

Sequencing was done on a sample of CD4+ T cells sorted from blood. These receptors were taken from a woman aged 18-29 years in good health. The CDR3 runs from the conserved cysteine through the conserved F or W. D genes are given only for firm matches. Part of the rows lack a size; the others show once, few, many or a class for expanded clones.

TRBV20-1	once	TRBD2	TRBJ2-5	TGCAGTGCTAGATTCTCTGTCCTGTCTAGCGGGAGCTTGGAGACCCAGTACTTC	CSARFSVLSSGSLETQYF
TRBV5-1	few	-	TRBJ2-2	TGCGCCAGCAGCTCAGAGAGGATTGCGAACACCGGGGAGCTGTTTTTT	CASSSERIANTGELFF
TRBV6-1	-	TRBD2	TRBJ2-7	TGTGCCACGGCTACAACTAGCGGGTTCAAACGGGACGAGCAGTACTTC	CATATTSGFKRDEQYF
TRBV20-1	-	TRBD2	TRBJ2-1	TGCAGTGCTAGGGTAGTTTTGTCGGGAGGCTACAATGAGCAGTTCTTC	CSARVVLSGGYNEQFF
TRBV20-1	-	-	TRBJ2-3	TGCAGTGCTAGAGGGTCGAAGTGGGATACGCAGTATTTT	CSARGSKWDTQYF
TRBV10-3	few	TRBD2	TRBJ2-1	TGTGCCACACTGCGGGGGGGCACCTACAATGAGCAGTTCTTC	CATLRGGTYNEQFF
TRBV5-6	-	-	TRBJ1-1	TGTGCCAGCAGCTTACCACAGGGAAACACTGAAGCTTTCTTT	CASSLPQGNTEAFF
TRBV10-3	few	TRBD2	TRBJ2-3	TGTGCCATCAGTGAGCCCGGACTAGGCGCAGATACGCAGTATTTT	CAISEPGLGADTQYF
TRBV6-1	-	-	TRBJ1-1	TGTGCCAGCAGTCGAGCACAGTGGGACACTGAAGCTTTCTTT	CASSRAQWDTEAFF
TRBV27	once	-	TRBJ2-3	TGTGCCAGCAGTCTACTTGTACGCCCAGATACGCAGTATTTT	CASSLLVRPDTQYF
TRBV15	few	TRBD1	TRBJ2-3	TGTGCCACCAGCCGCTCAGGGGGTGGGAACACAGATACGCAGTATTTT	CATSRSGGGNTDTQYF
TRBV3-1	few	-	TRBJ2-4	TGTGCCAGCAGTCCCCACGGGGAACTAGCCAAAAACATTCAGTACTTC	CASSPHGELAKNIQYF
TRBV9	-	TRBD2	TRBJ2-3	TGTGCCAGCAGCGTCCTAGCGGGAGTGTCAGATACGCAGTATTTT	CASSVLAGVSDTQYF
TRBV9	-	-	TRBJ2-2	TGTGCCAGCAGCGCCCTTCTCGGGGAGCTGTTTTTT	CASSALLGELFF
TRBV11-2	many	-	TRBJ2-7	TGTGCCAGCAGCTTCGTAAGCTGGGGACGCTACGAGCAGTACTTC	CASSFVSWGRYEQYF
TRBV10-3	-	-	TRBJ2-2	TGTGCCATCAGTGATCTGCGGGAAGGCACCGGGGAGCTGTTTTTT	CAISDLREGTGELFF
TRBV3-1	-	-	TRBJ2-7	TGTGCCAGCACCTCGGCCGGCGAGCAGTACTTC	CASTSAGEQYF
TRBV12-3/TRBV12-4	few	-	TRBJ2-1	TGTGCCAGCAGGGTACAGGAAACCTACAATGAGCAGTTCTTC	CASRVQETYNEQFF
TRBV5-1	few	TRBD2	TRBJ2-3	TGCGCCAGCAGCTTACTAGCGAGTACAGATACGCAGTATTTT	CASSLLASTDTQYF
TRBV11-3	-	-	TRBJ2-3	TGTGCCAGCAGCTTCAGATTTTTCACAGATACGCAGTATTTT	CASSFRFFTDTQYF
TRBV11-2	-	-	TRBJ1-1	TGTGCCAGCAGCACCATGGGGGTCGGTGCGACTGAAGCTTTCTTT	CASSTMGVGATEAFF
TRBV2	once	-	TRBJ1-2	TGTGCCAGCAGTTACAGTGAGGCCCGCCTTGGTGGCTACACCTTC	CASSYSEARLGGYTF
TRBV7-9	few	-	TRBJ2-7	TGTGCCAGCAGCCCTTCGTCCGAGCAGTACTTC	CASSPSSEQYF
TRBV13	-	-	TRBJ2-2	TGTGCCAGCAGCCAGGTTCTCAAAAAGGTCACCGGGGAGCTGTTTTTT	CASSQVLKKVTGELFF
TRBV4-1	-	TRBD2	TRBJ2-1	TGCGTCAGCAGCCAGAGGACTAGCGGGAACAATGAGCAGTTCTTC	CVSSQRTSGNNEQFF
TRBV12-3/TRBV12-4	few	-	TRBJ1-6	TGTGCCAGCAGTTTAGGGGGTACAGGGAAACAGTCCCTCCACTTT	CASSLGGTGKQSLHF
TRBV14	few	-	TRBJ2-3	TGTGCCAGCAGCCAAGACGGCGGGTCCTTCACAGATACGCAGTATTTT	CASSQDGGSFTDTQYF
TRBV15	few	TRBD1	TRBJ2-3	TGTGCCACCAGCCGAGGGGGCGGTAGCACAGATACGCAGTATTTT	CATSRGGGSTDTQYF
TRBV6-1	few	TRBD2	TRBJ2-3	TGTGCCAGCAGTCGTACTAGCGACGGCGCAGATACGCAGTATTTT	CASSRTSDGADTQYF
TRBV28	-	TRBD1	TRBJ1-1	TGTGCCAGCAGGTCTCCCCGACAGGGGGCCATGAACACTGAAGCTTTCTTT	CASRSPRQGAMNTEAFF
TRBV20-1	-	-	TRBJ1-2	TGCAGTCCAAGGACAGTCGTTTCTAACTATGGCTACACCTTC	CSPRTVVSNYGYTF
TRBV7-2	-	-	TRBJ1-2	TGTGCCAGCAGCTTAGCGCTAGCAGCTTACTATGGCTACACCTTC	CASSLALAAYYGYTF
TRBV5-1	many	TRBD1	TRBJ1-1	TGCGCCAGCAGCTTGGCAACAGGGGGAAACACTGAAGCTTTCTTT	CASSLATGGNTEAFF
TRBV10-3	few	-	TRBJ2-3	TGTGCCATCGATGCGGGTCCCACAGATACGCAGTATTTT	CAIDAGPTDTQYF
TRBV7-9	-	-	TRBJ2-1	TGTGCCAGCAGCTTGAGTATTCGAGAGTCCTACAATGAGCAGTTCTTC	CASSLSIRESYNEQFF
TRBV2	-	-	TRBJ2-7	TGTGCCAGCAGTGAGGAAACGGGGGCAGTCTCCTACGAGCAGTACTTC	CASSEETGAVSYEQYF
TRBV20-1	few	TRBD2	TRBJ2-3	TGCAGTGCTCCACAGCGGGAAAGGACAGATACGCAGTATTTT	CSAPQRERTDTQYF